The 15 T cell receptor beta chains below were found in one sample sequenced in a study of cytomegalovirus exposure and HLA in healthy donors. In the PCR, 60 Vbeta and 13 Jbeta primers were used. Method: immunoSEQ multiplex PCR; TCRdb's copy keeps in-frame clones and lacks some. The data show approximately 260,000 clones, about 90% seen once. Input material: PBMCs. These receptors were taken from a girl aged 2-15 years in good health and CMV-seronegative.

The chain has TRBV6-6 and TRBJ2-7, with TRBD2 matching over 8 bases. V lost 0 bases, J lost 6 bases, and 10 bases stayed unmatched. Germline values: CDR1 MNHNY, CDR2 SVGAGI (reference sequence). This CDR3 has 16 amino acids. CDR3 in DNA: TGTGCCAGCAGTTACTCCAACAGCGGGAGACCCTCCGAGCAGTACTTC. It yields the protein CASSYSNSGRPSEQYF.

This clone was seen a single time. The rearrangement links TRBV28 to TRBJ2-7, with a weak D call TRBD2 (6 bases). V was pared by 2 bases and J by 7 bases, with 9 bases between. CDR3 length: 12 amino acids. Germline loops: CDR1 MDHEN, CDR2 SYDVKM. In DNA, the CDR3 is TGTGCCAGCAGTTTAGGAGGGCGGGAGCAGTACTTC. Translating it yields CASSLGGREQYF.

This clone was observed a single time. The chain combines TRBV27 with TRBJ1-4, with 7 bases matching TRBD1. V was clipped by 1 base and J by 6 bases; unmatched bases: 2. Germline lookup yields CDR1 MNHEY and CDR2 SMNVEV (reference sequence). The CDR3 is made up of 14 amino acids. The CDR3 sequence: CASSLYRGDEKLFF. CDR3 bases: TGTGCCAGCAGTTTATACAGGGGCGATGAAAAACTGTTTTTT.

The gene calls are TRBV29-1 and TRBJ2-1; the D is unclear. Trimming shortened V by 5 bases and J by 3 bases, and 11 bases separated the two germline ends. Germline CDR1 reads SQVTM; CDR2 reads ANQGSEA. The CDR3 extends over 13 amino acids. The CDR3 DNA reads TGCAGCGTTCCCCGGAACAGCTACAATGAGCAGTTCTTC. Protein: CSVPRNSYNEQFF.

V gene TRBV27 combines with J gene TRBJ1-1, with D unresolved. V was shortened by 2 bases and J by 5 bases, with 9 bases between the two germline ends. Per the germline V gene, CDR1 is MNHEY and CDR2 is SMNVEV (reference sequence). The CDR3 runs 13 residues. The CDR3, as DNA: TGTGCCAGCAGTTTAGATGGCGGAACTGAAGCTTTCTTT. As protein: CASSLDGGTEAFF.

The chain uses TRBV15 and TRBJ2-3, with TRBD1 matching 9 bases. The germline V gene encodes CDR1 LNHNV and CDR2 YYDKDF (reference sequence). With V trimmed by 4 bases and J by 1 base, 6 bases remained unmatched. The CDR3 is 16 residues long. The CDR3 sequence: CATSISQGAGTDTQYF. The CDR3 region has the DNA TGTGCCACCAGCATTTCACAGGGGGCAGGCACAGATACGCAGTATTTT.

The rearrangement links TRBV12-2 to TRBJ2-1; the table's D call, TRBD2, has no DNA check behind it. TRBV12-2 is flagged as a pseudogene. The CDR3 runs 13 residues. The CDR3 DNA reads TGTGCAAGTCTCACCCCGGGGGAAAATGAGCAGTTCTTC. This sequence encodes CASLTPGENEQFF.

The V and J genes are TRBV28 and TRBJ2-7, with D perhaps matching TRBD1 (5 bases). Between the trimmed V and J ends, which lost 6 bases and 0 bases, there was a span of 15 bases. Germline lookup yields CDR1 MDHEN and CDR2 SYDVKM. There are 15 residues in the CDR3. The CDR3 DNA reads TGTGCCAGCAGCGCCGTTTGGGGCAGCTCCTACGAGCAGTACTTC. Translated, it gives CASSAVWGSSYEQYF.

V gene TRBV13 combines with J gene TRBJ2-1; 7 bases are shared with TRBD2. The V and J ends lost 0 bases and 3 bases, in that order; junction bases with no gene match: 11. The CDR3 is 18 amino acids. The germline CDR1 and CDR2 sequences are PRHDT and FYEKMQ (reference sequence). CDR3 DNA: TGTGCCAGCAGCTTAGGTACCCGGCGGGAGCCCATCTACAATGAGCAGTTCTTC. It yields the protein CASSLGTRREPIYNEQFF.

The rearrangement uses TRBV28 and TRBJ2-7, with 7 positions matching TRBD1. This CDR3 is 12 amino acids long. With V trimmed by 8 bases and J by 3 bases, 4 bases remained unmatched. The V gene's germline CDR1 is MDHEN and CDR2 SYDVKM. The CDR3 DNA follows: TGTGCCAGCCGCCGGGACAGCTACGAGCAGTACTTC. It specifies CASRRDSYEQYF.

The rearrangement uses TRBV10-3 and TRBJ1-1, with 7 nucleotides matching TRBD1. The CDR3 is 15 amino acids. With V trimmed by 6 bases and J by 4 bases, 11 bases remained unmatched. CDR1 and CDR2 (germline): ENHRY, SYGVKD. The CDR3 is CAIREGQSEFTEAFF. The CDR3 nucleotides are TGTGCCATCAGGGAGGGACAGTCGGAGTTCACTGAAGCTTTCTTT.

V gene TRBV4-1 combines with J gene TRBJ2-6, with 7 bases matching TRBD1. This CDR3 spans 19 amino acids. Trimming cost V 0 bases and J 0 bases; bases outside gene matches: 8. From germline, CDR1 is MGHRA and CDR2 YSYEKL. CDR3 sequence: CASSQEESGGISGANVLTF. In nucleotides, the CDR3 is TGCGCCAGCAGCCAAGAAGAGTCAGGGGGTATCTCTGGGGCCAACGTCCTGACTTTC.

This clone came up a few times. This chain's CDR3 is CATSRARTSGSDPGTIYF. For the CDR3, the DNA is TGTGCCACCAGCAGAGCGCGAACCTCAGGGTCGGATCCCGGCACCATATATTTT. The chain uses TRBV15 and TRBJ1-3; maybe TRBD1 (5 bases). The CDR3 runs 18 residues. Per germline, CDR1 LNHNV and CDR2 YYDKDF (reference sequence). Trimming took 1 base from V and 9 from J, leaving 25 bases between them.

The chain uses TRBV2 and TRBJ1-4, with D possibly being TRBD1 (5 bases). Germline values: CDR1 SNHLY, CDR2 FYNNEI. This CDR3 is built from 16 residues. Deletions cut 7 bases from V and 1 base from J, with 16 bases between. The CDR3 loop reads CASKFYAQGTNEKLFF. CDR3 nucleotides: TGTGCCAGCAAGTTTTACGCCCAGGGAACTAATGAAAAACTGTTTTTT.

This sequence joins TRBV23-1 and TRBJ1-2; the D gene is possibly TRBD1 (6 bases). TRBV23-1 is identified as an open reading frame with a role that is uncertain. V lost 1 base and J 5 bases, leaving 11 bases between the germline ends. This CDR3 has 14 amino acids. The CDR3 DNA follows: TGCGCCAGCAGTCAATTCAGGGGACGGTATGGCTACACCTTC. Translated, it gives CASSQFRGRYGYTF.